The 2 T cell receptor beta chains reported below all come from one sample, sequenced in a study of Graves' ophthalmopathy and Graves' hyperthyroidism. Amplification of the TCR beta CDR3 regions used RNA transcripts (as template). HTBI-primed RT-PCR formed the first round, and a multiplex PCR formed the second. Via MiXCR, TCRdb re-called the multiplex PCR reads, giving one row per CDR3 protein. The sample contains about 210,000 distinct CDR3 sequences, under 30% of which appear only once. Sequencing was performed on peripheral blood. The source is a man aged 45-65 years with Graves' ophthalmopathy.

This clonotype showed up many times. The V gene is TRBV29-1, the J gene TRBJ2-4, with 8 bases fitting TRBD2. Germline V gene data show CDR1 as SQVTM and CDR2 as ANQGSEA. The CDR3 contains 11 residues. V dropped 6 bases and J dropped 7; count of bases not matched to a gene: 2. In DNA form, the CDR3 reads TGCAGCGTAGCGGGAGTTAACATTCAGTACTTC. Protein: CSVAGVNIQYF.

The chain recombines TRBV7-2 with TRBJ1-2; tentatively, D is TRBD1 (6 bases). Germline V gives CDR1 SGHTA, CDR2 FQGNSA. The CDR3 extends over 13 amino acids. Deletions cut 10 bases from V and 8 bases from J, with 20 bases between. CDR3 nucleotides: TGTGCCATCAGTGAACCCACAGGGTCCGGCTACACCTTC. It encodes CAISEPTGSGYTF.